This T cell receptor beta chain comes out of a study of breast tumors, draining lymph nodes, adjacent tissues. TCRdb re-called the multiplex PCR reads through MiXCR, storing one row per CDR3 protein. The repertoire holds 150,000 to 200,000 distinct CDR3 sequences, 30% to 35% seen once, with roughly 4.3% in the top ten. As regards this clonotype: This may arise from a read error, as a much more abundant clone is one base away.

Germline CDR1 is SEHNR and CDR2 is FQNEAQ (reference sequence). The CDR3 is made up of 15 amino acids. The lymph nodes were axillary draining lymph nodes from breast cancer patients. The gene calls are TRBV7-9 and TRBJ2-3; D might be TRBD1 (5 bases). The J call may be faulty, since TRBJ1-5 better matches the DNA end. The sample consisted of axillary lymph node tissue. The sequence was obtained from a female donor with breast cancer. Some clones in this sample may be carry-over from other donors' samples. CDR3 nucleotides: TGTGCCAGCAGCTCTAGCGGGACTAGCACAGATACGCAGCATTTT. Translated: CASSSSGTSTDTQHF.